Below, 14 T cell receptor beta chains from the same sample are listed, as sequenced in a study of molecular identifiers for immune sequencing clone quantification. TCRdb analysed the PCR reads with MiXCR anew, one entry per CDR3 protein. The profile covers some 580,000 distinct CDR3 sequences, with roughly 25% appearing a single time and roughly 0.83% taken by the ten largest. Sequencing was performed on naive CD8+ T cells from blood, with Jurkat cell RNA spiked in. Described subset: FACS-sorted CD8+CD4-CCR7+CD45RA+ naive T cells. The receptors were sampled from a human donor in good health. Some libraries in this study had Jurkat cell RNA spiked in.

In its sample, this clonotype was seen a few times. The V and J genes are TRBV27 and TRBJ2-7, with 13 bases matching TRBD2. Germline lookup yields CDR1 MNHEY and CDR2 SMNVEV (reference sequence). After removal of 5 bases from V and 4 bases from J, the junction contained 8 bases not matched to a gene. The CDR3 has 16 residues. The CDR3 bases are TGTGCCAGCAGTCCCCGGACTAGCGGGAGTACGTACGAGCAGTACTTC. Encoded protein: CASSPRTSGSTYEQYF.

In regard to this clonotype: With a much larger clone just one base away, this may be a read error. V and J are TRBV13 and TRBJ2-6; D is possibly TRBD2 (5 bases). Trimming removed 8 bases at V and 0 bases at J, with 14 bases between. CDR1 is PRHDT, CDR2 FYEKMQ, per germline (reference sequence). The CDR3 loop spans 16 amino acids. The CDR3 DNA reads TGTGCCAGCGCATCAGACGGAGGCTCTGGGGCCAACGTCCTGACTTTC. It codes for CASASDGGSGANVLTF.

On this clonotype: A much more abundant neighbour one base away suggests this may be a read error. The chain recombines TRBV3-1 with TRBJ1-1, with 8 nucleotides matching TRBD1. This CDR3 has 17 residues. From germline, CDR1 is LGHDT and CDR2 YNNKEL (reference sequence). The CDR3: CGSSPSGQGAADTEAFF. DNA of the CDR3: TGTGGCAGCAGCCCAAGCGGGCAGGGGGCGGCGGACACTGAAGCTTTCTTT. Combining the CDR3 with reference TRBV3-1 and TRBJ1-1 gives the whole variable domain DTAVSQTPKYLVTQMGNDKSIKCEQNLGHDTMYWYKQDSKKFLKIMFSYNNKELIINETVPNRFSPKSPDKAHLNLHINSLELGDSAVYFCGSSPSGQGAADTEAFFGQGTRLTVV.

In its sample, this clonotype was seen once. It may be a read error: a sequence one base away is much more abundant. The chain carries TRBV4-3 and TRBJ2-7, with 7 positions matching TRBD2. V lost 8 bases and J lost 0; bases outside the gene matches: 7. The germline V gene encodes CDR1 LGHNA and CDR2 YSLEER. The CDR3 is made up of 14 amino acids. CDR3 in DNA: TGCGCCAGCGCCCGACTAGCCAGCTCCTACGAGCAGTACTTC. Translated, it gives CASARLASSYEQYF.

This clonotype was observed at least ten times. The rearrangement joins TRBV3-1 to TRBJ2-7; no clear D gene. In germline, CDR1 is LGHDT, CDR2 YNNKEL (reference sequence). The CDR3 length is 15 residues. V was clipped by 0 bases and J by 7 bases, with 16 bases between them. The CDR3, as DNA: TGTGCCAGCAGCCAAGAATTTGTCATAGACGGGGAGCAGTACTTC. Protein product: CASSQEFVIDGEQYF.

This clonotype was seen a few times. The CDR3: CASSYPRLGYRGTGELFF. The CDR3 DNA follows: TGTGCCAGCAGTTATCCGAGGCTGGGCTACCGGGGCACCGGGGAGCTGTTTTTT. The chain couples TRBV12-3 or TRBV12-4 to TRBJ2-2; tentatively, D is TRBD2 (5 bases). Trimming took 4 bases from V and 4 from J, leaving 22 bases between them. This CDR3 region has 18 residues.

The chain has TRBV12-3 or TRBV12-4 and TRBJ1-2, with D tentatively TRBD1 (6 bases). The CDR3 runs to 16 residues. Between the trimmed V and J ends, which lost 6 bases and 6 bases, there was a span of 23 bases. The CDR3 is CASSHAQGRIDDGYTF. CDR3 bases: TGTGCCAGCAGCCATGCCCAGGGGAGGATTGACGATGGCTACACCTTC.

Worth noting for this clonotype: A much larger clone differs by one base, so this may be a read error. Here the CDR3 omits its conserved ending phenylalanine or tryptophan, so a read error is the likely source. This chain connects TRBV7-9 to TRBJ1-2; 7 positions agree with TRBD1. Germline CDR1 is SEHNR and CDR2 is FQNEAQ (reference sequence). J gave up 3 bases and V 6 bases, and 13 bases lay outside the gene matches. The CDR3 loop spans 16 amino acids. CDR3 bases: TGTGCCAGCAGACCCAGCGGAGGGGGCCCACACTATGGCTACACCTGC. Its translation is CASRPSGGGPHYGYTC.

Details on this clonotype: A much larger clone differs by one base, so this may be a read error. The rearrangement links TRBV3-1 to TRBJ2-3; the D gene could be TRBD1 or TRBD2 (6 bases each). This CDR3 contains 17 residues. The germline gives CDR1 LGHDT, CDR2 YNNKEL (reference sequence). The CDR3 nucleotides read TGTGCCAGCAGCCAAGGCGATCCGGGGGCGCGGGCAGATAGGCAGTATTTT. Protein product: CASSQGDPGARADRQYF.

The table lists this clonotype with many counts. V gene TRBV4-3 combines with J gene TRBJ2-7, with D hard to call. The CDR3 totals 14 residues. Trimming removed 0 bases from V and 3 bases from J, with 9 bases in between. Germline CDR1 is LGHNA and CDR2 is YSLEER. CDR3 sequence (DNA): TGCGCCAGCAGCCAAGATCAGATGGGCTACGAGCAGTACTTC. This translates into CASSQDQMGYEQYF.

To note about this clonotype: Its ends do not fully match the called genes, so a read error is possible. The rearrangement uses TRBV5-3 and TRBJ2-7; D is possibly TRBD1 (5 bases). TRBV5-3 is noted as an ORF with a role that remains uncertain. The CDR3 loop spans 14 amino acids. Here the CDR3 DNA reads TGTGCCAGCAGCTTGGTGGCAGGGTTCACCGAGCAGTACTTC. This gives the protein CASSLVAGFTEQYF.

The CDR3 coding sequence is TGTGCCAGCAGTTACTCGGGACTTACCTACGAGCAGTACTTC. Protein: CASSYSGLTYEQYF. The chain recombines TRBV6-2 or TRBV6-3 with TRBJ2-7; perhaps TRBD2 as D (6 bases). V shed 0 bases and J shed 2 bases, with 8 bases lying between them. CDR1 is MNHEY and CDR2 is SVGEGT in the germline V gene. The CDR3 is 14 residues long.

For this clonotype: A read error may be the cause here, since a much bigger clone is one base away. This chain uses TRBV20-1 with TRBJ2-7; D is tentatively TRBD1 or TRBD2 (5 bases each). Trimming pared 6 bases from V and 0 bases from J, leaving 12 bases between. The CDR3 spans 13 residues. The germline V gene encodes CDR1 DFQATT and CDR2 SNEGSKA (reference sequence). The CDR3 nucleotides read TGCAGTGCGCCCCGGGACCACTCCTACGAGCAGTACTTC. Translating gives CSAPRDHSYEQYF.

This clonotype was picked up many times. V usage is TRBV4-2 and J usage is TRBJ2-1; 7 nucleotides match TRBD1. Germline CDR1 is LGHNA and CDR2 is YNFKEQ. V shed 8 bases and J 2 bases; nucleotides not matched to a gene: 6. The CDR3 is made up of 14 amino acids. The CDR3 nucleotides are TGTGCCAGCGATACCGGGACAGCCTACAATGAGCAGTTCTTC. It encodes CASDTGTAYNEQFF.